One T cell receptor (beta chain) is described in this entry. The antigen is undetermined. This record comes from a study of cytomegalovirus exposure and HLA in healthy donors. Broader study findings: Subsequent analysis revealed that first-cohort TCR clusters tended to co-occur in the 90 to 150 validation repertoires.

Only in-frame clones appear in the TCRdb table, and some are missing; sequencing was by immunoSEQ multiplex PCR. The sample carries about 140,000 clones, approximately 87% recorded once. Losses at the gene ends were 0 bases for V and 4 bases for J; bases not matched to a gene: 3. Germline assignment: CDR1 SGDLS and CDR2 YYNGEE. CDR3 length: 15 residues. The sample comprised PBMCs. The clonotype comes from a man younger than 35 in good health and CMV-seronegative. The chain uses TRBV9 and TRBJ2-2; 7 bases map to TRBD2. The CDR3 DNA is TGTGCCAGCAGCGTAGCTGGGGAGGGCACCGGGGAGCTGTTTTTT. Its protein is CASSVAGEGTGELFF.